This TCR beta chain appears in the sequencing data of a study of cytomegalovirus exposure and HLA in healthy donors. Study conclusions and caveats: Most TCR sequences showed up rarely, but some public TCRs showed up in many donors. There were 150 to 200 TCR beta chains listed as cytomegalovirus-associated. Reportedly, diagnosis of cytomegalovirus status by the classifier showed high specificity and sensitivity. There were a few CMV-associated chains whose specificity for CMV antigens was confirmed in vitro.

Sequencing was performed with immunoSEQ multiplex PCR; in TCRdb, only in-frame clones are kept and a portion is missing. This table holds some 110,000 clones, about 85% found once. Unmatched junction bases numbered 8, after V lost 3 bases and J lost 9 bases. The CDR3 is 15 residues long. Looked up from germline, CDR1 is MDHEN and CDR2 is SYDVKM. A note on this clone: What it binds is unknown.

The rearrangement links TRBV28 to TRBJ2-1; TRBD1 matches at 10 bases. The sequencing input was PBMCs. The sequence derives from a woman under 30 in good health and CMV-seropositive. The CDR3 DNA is TGTGCCAGCAGTTTCGGGACAGGGGTCTATGCTGAGCAGTTCTTC. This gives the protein CASSFGTGVYAEQFF.